This entry lists 3 T cell receptor beta chains sequenced from one sample in a study of blood T cells in healthy people across ages. Next came a second PCR, run for roughly 7 to 12 cycles, which used a sample-barcoded 5' primer along with a J-beta primer mix. TCRdb recomputed calls from the 5' RACE reads with MiXCR, one row per CDR3 protein. The table includes 800,000 or so distinct CDR3 sequences, about 46% detected once. Input material: blood. The receptors were gathered from a man older than 75 in good health.

This clonotype was detected only a few times. This chain connects TRBV25-1 to TRBJ2-2, with D perhaps TRBD1 (6 bases). Trimming took off 3 bases at V and 6 bases at J, with 8 bases between the two ends. The germline V gene encodes CDR1 MGHDK and CDR2 SYGVNS. The CDR3 length is 13 residues. As DNA, the CDR3 is TGTGCCAGCAGTGATGGGGGCGCCGGGGAGCTGTTTTTT. This codes for CASSDGGAGELFF.

The genes are TRBV28 and TRBJ2-5; possible D gene TRBD2, 6 bases. Trimming stripped 11 bases from V and 11 bases from J, with 24 bases between. Per the germline V gene, CDR1 is MDHEN and CDR2 is SYDVKM. This CDR3 is 13 amino acids long. The CDR3 reads CAVSGRSRGVQYF. DNA of the CDR3: TGTGCCGTGTCAGGCCGATCCCGCGGGGTGCAGTACTTC.

This chain connects TRBV15 to TRBJ1-2, with 10 bases fitting TRBD1. This CDR3 has 15 residues. CDR1 is LNHNV, CDR2 YYDKDF, per germline (reference sequence). Unmatched junction bases numbered 11, after V lost 5 bases and J lost 8 bases. The CDR3 sequence is CATSGITTGGGGYTF. Here the CDR3 DNA reads TGTGCCACCAGCGGAATTACGACAGGGGGCGGAGGCTACACCTTC.